This T cell receptor beta chain stems from a study of read filtering for tumor transcriptome and immune sequencing. The library was built from roughly 400 ng RNA with molecular barcoded adaptors for alpha/delta and beta/gamma chains. TCRdb re-called the reads with MiXCR, one entry per CDR3 protein. The table includes about 130,000 distinct CDR3 sequences, 10% to 15% detected once. About this clonotype: One end of the junction is discordant with germline, which a read error may explain.

CDR1 is SGHDT and CDR2 is YYEEEE in the germline V gene. The CDR3 consists of 15 residues. Sequenced sample: a population of CD138-negative cells sorted from bone marrow. This clonotype was sampled from a donor at least 40 years old with multiple myeloma. The chain combines TRBV5-6 with TRBJ2-1; a weak D match, TRBD1 (5 bases). The CDR3 nucleotides are TGTGCCAGCAGCTTGGACCCAGGGTTTCACAATGAGCGGTTCTTC. Protein product: CASSLDPGFHNERFF.